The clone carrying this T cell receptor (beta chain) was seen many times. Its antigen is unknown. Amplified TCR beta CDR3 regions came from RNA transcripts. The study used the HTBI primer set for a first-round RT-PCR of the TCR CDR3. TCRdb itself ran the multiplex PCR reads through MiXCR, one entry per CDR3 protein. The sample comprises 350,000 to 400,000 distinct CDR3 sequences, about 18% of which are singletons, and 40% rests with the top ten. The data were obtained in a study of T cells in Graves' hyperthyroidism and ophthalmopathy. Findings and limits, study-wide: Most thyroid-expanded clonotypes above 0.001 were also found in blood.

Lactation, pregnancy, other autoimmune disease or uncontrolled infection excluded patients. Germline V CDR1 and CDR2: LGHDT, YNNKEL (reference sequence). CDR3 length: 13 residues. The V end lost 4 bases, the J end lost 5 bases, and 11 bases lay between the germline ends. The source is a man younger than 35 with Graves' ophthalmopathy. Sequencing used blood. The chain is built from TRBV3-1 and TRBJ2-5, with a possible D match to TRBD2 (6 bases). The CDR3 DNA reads TGTGCCAGCAGCCGGGTGGGGGGTGAGACCCAGTACTTC. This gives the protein CASSRVGGETQYF.